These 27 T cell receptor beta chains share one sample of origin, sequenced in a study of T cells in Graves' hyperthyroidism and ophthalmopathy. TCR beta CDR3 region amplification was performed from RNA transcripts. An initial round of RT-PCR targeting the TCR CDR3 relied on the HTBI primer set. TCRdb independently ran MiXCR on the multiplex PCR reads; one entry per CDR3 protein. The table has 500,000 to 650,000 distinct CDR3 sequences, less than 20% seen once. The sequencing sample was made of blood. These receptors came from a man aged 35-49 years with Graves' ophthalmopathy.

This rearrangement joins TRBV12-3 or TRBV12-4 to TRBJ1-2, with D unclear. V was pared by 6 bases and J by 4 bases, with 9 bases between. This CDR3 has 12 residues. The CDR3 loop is CASSTRRYGYTF. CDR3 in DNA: TGTGCCAGCAGCACCCGACGCTATGGCTACACCTTC.

DNA of the CDR3: TGCAGCGTTGGGCTGCAGGGATATATTGGACTGTTTTTT. It codes for CSVGLQGYIGLFF. This chain joins TRBV29-1 and TRBJ1-4; tentatively, D is TRBD1 (5 bases). With 4 bases removed from V and 13 bases from J, the gap between germline ends came to 19 bases. The CDR3 contains 13 residues. Germline V gene data show CDR1 as SQVTM and CDR2 as ANQGSEA.

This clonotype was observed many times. CDR3 protein: CASSPRRGRGVTDTQYF. The CDR3 coding sequence is TGTGCCAGCAGTCCTAGGAGGGGGCGGGGGGTCACAGATACGCAGTATTTT. The V gene is TRBV6-1, the J gene TRBJ2-3, with a weak D call TRBD2 (8 bases). Germline V gene data show CDR1 as MNHNS and CDR2 as SASEGT. V was trimmed by 5 bases and J by 2 bases, leaving 20 bases between them. The CDR3 is 17 amino acids.

CDR3 loop: CASSLMSGTLYNEQFF. The CDR3 DNA is TGTGCCAGCAGCTTAATGTCCGGGACTCTATACAATGAGCAGTTCTTC. The rearrangement uses TRBV7-3 and TRBJ2-1; D is perhaps TRBD2 (6 bases). The V end was cut by 1 base, the J end by 4 bases, with 14 bases between. Germline lookup yields CDR1 SGHTA and CDR2 FQGTGA. The CDR3 is made up of 16 amino acids.

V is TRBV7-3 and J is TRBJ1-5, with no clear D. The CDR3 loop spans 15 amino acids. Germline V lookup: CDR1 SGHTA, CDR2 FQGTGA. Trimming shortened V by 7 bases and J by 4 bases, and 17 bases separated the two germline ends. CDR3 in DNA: TGTGCCAGCATCCATTCCGAGCTGCGGAATCAGCCCCAGCATTTT. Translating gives CASIHSELRNQPQHF.

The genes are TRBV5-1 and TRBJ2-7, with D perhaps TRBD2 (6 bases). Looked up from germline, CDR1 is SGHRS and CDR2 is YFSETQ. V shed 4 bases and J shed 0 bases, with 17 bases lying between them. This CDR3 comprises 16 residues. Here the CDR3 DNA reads TGCGCCAGCAGCCCGACTTCGACCGGGAGCTCCTACGAGCAGTACTTC. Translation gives CASSPTSTGSSYEQYF.

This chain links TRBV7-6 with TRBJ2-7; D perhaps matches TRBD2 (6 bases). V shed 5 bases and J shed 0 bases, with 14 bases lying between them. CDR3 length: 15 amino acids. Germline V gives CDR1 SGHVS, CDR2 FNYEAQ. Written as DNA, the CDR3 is TGTGCCAGCAGCCCCCTCGACGGGGGCTCCTACGAGCAGTACTTC. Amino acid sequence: CASSPLDGGSYEQYF. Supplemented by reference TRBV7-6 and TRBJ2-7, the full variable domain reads GAGVSQSPRYKVTKRGQDVALRCDPISGHVSLYWYRQALGQGPEFLTYFNYEAQQDKSGLPNDRFSAERPEGSISTLTIQRTEQRDSAMYRCASSPLDGGSYEQYFGPGTRLTVT.

In nucleotides, the CDR3 is TGTGCCAGCAGGAAACCGGGACAAAACTATGGCTACACCTTC. Protein sequence: CASRKPGQNYGYTF. The chain has TRBV6-1 and TRBJ1-2, with a possible D match to TRBD1 (6 bases). Trimming removed 6 bases at V and 2 bases at J, with 13 bases between. This CDR3 region has 14 residues. Germline-derived CDR1 and CDR2 are MNHNS and SASEGT.

CDR3: CASSPAPVAKNIQYF. In DNA form, the CDR3 reads TGTGCCAGCAGTCCCGCACCGGTAGCCAAAAACATTCAGTACTTC. The genes are TRBV28 and TRBJ2-4; D remains ambiguous. The CDR3 sequence is 15 residues long. Germline V gives CDR1 MDHEN, CDR2 SYDVKM. Trimming took off 5 bases at V and 0 bases at J, with 11 bases between the two ends.

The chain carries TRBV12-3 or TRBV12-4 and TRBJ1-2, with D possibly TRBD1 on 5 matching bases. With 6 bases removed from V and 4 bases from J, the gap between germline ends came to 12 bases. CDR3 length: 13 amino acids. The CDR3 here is CASRNLGGYGYTF. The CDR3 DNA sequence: TGTGCCAGCAGAAATCTGGGGGGCTATGGCTACACCTTC.

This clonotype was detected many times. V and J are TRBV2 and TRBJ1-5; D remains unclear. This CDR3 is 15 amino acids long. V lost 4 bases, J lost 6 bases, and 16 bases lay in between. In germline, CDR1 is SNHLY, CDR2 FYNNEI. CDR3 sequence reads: CASSGDGFPVQPQHF. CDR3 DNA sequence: TGTGCCAGCAGTGGCGACGGGTTTCCCGTTCAGCCCCAGCATTTT.

The CDR3 coding sequence is TGTGCCAGCCGAGAACCCACTGAAGCTTTCTTT. Translated: CASREPTEAFF. The chain employs TRBV7-9 and TRBJ1-1; no firm D call. V gave up 8 bases and J gave up 4 bases, with 8 bases separating them. There are 11 residues in the CDR3. Germline lookup yields CDR1 SEHNR and CDR2 FQNEAQ (reference sequence).

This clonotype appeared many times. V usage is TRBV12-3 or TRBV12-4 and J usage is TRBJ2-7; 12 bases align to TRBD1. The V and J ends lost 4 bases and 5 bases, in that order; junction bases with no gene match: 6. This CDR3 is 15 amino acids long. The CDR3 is CASSSRDRGLHEQYF. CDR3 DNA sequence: TGTGCCAGCAGTTCCCGGGACAGGGGGCTCCACGAGCAGTACTTC.

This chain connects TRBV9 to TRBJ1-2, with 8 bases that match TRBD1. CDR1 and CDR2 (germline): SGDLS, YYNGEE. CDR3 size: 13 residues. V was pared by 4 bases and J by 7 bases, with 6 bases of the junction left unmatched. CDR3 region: CASSTGQGGGYTF. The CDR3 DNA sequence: TGTGCCAGCAGCACTGGACAGGGAGGTGGCTACACCTTC.

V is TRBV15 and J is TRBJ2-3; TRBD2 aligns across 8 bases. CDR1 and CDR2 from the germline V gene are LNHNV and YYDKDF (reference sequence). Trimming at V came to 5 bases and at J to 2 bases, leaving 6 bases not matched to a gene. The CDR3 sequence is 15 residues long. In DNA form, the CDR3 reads TGTGCCACCAGCCGAACGGGGGGGTACACAGATACGCAGTATTTT. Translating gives CATSRTGGYTDTQYF.

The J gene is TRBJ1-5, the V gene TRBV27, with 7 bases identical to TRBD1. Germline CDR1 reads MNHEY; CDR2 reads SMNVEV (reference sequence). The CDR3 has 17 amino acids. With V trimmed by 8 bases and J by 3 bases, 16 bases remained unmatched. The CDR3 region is CASGSQGGRRVNQPQHF. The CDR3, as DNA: TGTGCCAGCGGTTCCCAGGGGGGGAGGAGGGTCAATCAGCCCCAGCATTTT.

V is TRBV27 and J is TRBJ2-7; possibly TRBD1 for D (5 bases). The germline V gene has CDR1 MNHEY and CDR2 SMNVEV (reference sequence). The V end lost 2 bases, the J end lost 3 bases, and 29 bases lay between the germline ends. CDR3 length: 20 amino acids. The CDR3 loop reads CASSLRGSLRDRSFLYEQYF. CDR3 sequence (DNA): TGTGCCAGCAGTTTAAGGGGAAGCCTAAGGGATCGGTCCTTCCTCTACGAGCAGTACTTC.

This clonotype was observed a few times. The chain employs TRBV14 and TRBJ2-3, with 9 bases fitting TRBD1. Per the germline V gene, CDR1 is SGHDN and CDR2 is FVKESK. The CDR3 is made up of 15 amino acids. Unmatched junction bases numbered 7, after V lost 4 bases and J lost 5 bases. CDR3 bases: TGTGCCAGCAGCCGACGGACAGGGGAGAAAGATACGCAGTATTTT. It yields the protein CASSRRTGEKDTQYF.

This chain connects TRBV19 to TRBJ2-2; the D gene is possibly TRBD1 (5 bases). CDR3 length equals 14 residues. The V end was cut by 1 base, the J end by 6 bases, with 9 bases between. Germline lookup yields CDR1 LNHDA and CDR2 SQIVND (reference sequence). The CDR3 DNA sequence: TGTGCCAGTAGTATAGTATCAGGGTCCGGGGAGCTGTTTTTT. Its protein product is CASSIVSGSGELFF.

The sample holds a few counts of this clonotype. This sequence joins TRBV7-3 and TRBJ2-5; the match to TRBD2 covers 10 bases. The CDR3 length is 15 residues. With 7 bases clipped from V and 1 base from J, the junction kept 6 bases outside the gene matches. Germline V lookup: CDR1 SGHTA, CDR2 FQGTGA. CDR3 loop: CASTVSGGIQETQYF. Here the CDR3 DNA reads TGTGCCAGCACCGTTAGCGGGGGGATCCAAGAGACCCAGTACTTC.

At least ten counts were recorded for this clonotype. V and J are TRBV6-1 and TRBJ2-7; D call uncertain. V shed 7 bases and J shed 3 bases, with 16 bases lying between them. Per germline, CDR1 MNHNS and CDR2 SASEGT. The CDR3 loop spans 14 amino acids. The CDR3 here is CASNNVPEDYEQYF. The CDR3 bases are TGTGCCAGCAATAATGTCCCGGAAGACTACGAGCAGTACTTC.

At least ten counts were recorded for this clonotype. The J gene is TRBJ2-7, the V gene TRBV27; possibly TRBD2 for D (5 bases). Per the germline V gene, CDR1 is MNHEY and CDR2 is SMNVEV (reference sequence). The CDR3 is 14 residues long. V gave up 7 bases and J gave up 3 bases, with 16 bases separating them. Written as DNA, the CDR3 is TGTGCCAGCAAAGGAGAACTAGATAACTACGAGCAGTACTTC. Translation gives CASKGELDNYEQYF.

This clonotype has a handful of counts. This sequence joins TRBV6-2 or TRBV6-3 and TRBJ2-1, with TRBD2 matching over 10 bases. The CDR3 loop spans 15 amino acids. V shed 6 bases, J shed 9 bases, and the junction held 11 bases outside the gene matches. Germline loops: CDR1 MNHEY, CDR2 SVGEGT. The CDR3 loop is CASRPPGTSEGEQFF. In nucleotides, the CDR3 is TGTGCCAGCAGACCGCCCGGGACTAGCGAGGGTGAGCAGTTCTTC.

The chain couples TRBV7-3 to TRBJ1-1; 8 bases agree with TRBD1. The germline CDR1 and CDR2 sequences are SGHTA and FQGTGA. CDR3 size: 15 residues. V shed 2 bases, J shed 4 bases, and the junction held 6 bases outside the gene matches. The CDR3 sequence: CASSLYAGGTTEAFF. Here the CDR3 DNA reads TGTGCCAGCAGCTTATACGCAGGGGGCACCACTGAAGCTTTCTTT.

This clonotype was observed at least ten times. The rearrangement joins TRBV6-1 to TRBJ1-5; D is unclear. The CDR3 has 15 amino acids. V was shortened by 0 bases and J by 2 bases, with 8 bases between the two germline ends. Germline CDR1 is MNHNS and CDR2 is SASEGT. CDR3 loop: CASSEALVGNQPQHF. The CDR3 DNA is TGTGCCAGCAGTGAAGCGCTGGTGGGCAATCAGCCCCAGCATTTT.

CDR3 loop: CASSLPSLAGDNEQFF. DNA of the CDR3: TGTGCCAGCAGCCTCCCCAGCCTAGCGGGAGACAATGAGCAGTTCTTC. This chain joins TRBV3-1 and TRBJ2-1; 10 bases are shared with TRBD2. The CDR3 is made up of 16 amino acids. Trimming removed 4 bases from V and 5 bases from J; junction bases left unmatched: 8. Germline values: CDR1 LGHDT, CDR2 YNNKEL (reference sequence).

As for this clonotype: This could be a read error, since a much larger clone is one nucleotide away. DNA of the CDR3: TGTGCCAGCGTTGGGCGAGTGTCTTACATTGAAGCTTTCTTT. Amino acid sequence: CASVGRVSYIEAFF. The chain recombines TRBV2 with TRBJ1-1; D remains ambiguous. Trimming took 8 bases from V and 7 from J, leaving 20 bases between them. Germline V gene lookup returns CDR1 SNHLY and CDR2 FYNNEI. CDR3 length equals 14 residues.